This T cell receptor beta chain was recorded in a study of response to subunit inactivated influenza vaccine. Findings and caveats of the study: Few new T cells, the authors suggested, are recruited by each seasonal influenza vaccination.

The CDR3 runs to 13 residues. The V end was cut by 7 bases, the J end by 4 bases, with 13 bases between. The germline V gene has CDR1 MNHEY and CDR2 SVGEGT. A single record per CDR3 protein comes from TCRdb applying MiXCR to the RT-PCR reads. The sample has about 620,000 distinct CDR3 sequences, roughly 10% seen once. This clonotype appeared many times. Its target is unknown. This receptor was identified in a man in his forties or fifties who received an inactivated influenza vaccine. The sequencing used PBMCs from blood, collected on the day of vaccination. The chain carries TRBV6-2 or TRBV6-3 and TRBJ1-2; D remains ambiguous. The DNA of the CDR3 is TGTGCCAGCACCCCGGACGGTTCCTATGGCTACACCTTC. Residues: CASTPDGSYGYTF.